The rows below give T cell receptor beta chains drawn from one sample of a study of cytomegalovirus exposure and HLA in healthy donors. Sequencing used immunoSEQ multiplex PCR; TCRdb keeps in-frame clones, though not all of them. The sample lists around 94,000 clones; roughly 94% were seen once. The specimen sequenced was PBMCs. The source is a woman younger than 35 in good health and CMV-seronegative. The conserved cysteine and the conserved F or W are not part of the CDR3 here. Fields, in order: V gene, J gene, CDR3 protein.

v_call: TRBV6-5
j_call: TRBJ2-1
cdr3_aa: ASSTPSPGKWF

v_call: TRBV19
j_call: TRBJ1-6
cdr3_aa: ASREQGASSPLH

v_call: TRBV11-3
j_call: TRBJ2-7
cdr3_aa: ASSLSGTSGSYEQY

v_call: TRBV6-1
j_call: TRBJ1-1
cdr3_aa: ASSEGSMVWATEAF

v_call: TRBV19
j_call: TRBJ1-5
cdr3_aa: ASSPRTGVSNQPQH

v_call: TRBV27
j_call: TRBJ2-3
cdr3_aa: ASSLQGGRTDTQY

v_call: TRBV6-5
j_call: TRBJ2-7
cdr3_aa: ASRIGLASYEQY

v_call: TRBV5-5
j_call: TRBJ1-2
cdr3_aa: ASSSGTNYGYT

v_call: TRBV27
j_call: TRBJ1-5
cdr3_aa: ASSWGTGKDQPQH

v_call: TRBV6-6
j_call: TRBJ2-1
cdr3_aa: ASSSRYNEQF

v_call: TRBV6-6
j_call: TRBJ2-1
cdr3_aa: ALAGSSYNEQF

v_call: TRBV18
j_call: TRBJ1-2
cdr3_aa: ASSPYRERGYGYT

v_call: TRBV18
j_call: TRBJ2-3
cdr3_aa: ASSPSLGSSFTDTQY

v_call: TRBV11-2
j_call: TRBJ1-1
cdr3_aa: ASSLDGQVVVAF

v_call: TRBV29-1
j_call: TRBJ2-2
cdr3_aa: SVVEAGGPRTGELF

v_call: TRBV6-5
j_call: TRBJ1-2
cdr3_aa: ASSYSNTGYGYT

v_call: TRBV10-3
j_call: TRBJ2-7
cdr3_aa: AIRPPGLRRGEQY

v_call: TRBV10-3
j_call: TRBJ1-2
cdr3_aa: ATGTGTDRAGYT

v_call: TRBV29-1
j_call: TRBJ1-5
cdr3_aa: SVGTSDNQPQH

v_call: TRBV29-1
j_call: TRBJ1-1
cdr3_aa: SVGDPGQGVF

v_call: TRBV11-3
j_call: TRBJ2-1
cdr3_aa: ASSWGTSYNNEQF

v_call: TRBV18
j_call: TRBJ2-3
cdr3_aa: ASSSRPPGLAETDTQY

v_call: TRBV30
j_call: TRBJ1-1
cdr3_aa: AWSVSEQIEAF

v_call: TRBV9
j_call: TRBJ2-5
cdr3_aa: ASSVSGSKETQY

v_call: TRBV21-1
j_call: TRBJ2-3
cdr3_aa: ASSRDRTYTDTQY

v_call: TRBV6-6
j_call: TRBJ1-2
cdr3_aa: ASSWDSGNYGYT

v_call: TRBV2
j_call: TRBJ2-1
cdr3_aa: ASRAGQPPYNEQF

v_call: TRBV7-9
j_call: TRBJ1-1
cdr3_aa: ASSRGQGNTEAF

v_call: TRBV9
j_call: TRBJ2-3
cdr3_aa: ASSPGHQGSGDTQY

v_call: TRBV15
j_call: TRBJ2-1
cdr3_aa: ATSRDLGAGAGNEQF

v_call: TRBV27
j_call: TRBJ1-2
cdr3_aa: ASSLLFGQGARNGYT

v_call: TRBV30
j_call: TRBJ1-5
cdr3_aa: AWSVGGDNQPQH

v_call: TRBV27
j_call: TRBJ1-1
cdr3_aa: ASSLSPGGETEAF

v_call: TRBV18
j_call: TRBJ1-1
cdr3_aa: ASSPSGLLNTEAF

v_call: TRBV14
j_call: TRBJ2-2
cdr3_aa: ASSQGQGSFPGELF

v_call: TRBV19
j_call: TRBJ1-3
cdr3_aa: ASIHLSGNTIY

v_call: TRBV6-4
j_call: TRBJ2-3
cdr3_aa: ASSDAGGTGTDTQY

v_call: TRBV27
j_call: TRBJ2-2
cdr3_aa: ASSLGRTGNTGELF

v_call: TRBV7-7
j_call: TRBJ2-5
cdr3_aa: ASSTGQGNKETQY

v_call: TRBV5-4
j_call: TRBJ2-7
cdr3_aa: ASSWDSVSYEQY

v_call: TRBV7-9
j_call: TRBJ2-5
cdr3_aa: ASSRSPAAGGTSETQY

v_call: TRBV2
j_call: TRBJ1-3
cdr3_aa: ASGQVGNTIY

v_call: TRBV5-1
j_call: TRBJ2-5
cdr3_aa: ASSLLGGQETQY

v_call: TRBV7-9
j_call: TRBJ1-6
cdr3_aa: ASSLAGGSPLH

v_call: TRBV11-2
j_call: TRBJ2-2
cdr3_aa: ASSQRQGAGELF

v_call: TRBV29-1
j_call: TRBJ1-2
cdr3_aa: SVHRGGKYGYT

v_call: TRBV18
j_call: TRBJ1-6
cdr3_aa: ASSPGTGVNSPLH